Detailed here is one T cell receptor beta chain. As yet, its antigen is unknown. Patients picked for sequencing had shown CD8+CD57+ cell expansion detected by flow cytometry. The CDR3 is made up of 14 amino acids. CDR1 SGHRS and CDR2 YFSETQ come from the germline V gene. TCR beta VDJ and CDR3 profiling used genomic DNA as template. TCRdb recomputed calls from the reads with MiXCR, one row per CDR3 protein. Of over 150,000 distinct CDR3 sequences in the sample, about 54% were seen once. These data are taken from a study of CD8+CD57+ T cells in acquired aplastic anemia. About the study: Sorted cells (CD4+ and CD8+) yielded DNA amounts that averaged about 2.9 ug.

Study results and limitations: A set of around 30 CD8+ CDR3 sequences was shared between patients and controls, and these sequences appeared highly expressed in patients. Significance was not reached for CD8+ Simpson's diversity between patients and controls.

The J gene is TRBJ2-5, the V gene TRBV5-1; D perhaps matches TRBD1 (5 bases). The DNA end is a closer match to TRBJ2-7, so the J assignment may be wrong. The source of this sequence is a human donor with aplastic anemia. The sample was sorted CD4+, CD8+, or CD8+CD57+ T cells (not recorded which) from PBMCs. CDR3 bases: TGCGCCAGCAGGGGCACAGGCCTCACCTACGAGCAGTACTTC. Its translation is CASRGTGLTYEQYF.